The next 18 T cell receptor beta chains were all read from a single sample in a study of vaccination effects on CD4 cells after COVID-19. Measured with immunoSEQ multiplex PCR; TCRdb has only the in-frame clones, and not every one. The sample holds about 66,000 clones, around 79% seen once. When around 10 days of culture had elapsed, CD4+ T cells were isolated. The participants, recipients of two vaccine doses, got either BNT162b2 or mRNA-1273. No antigen has been assigned to these receptors. Sequenced material: CD4+ T cells from PBMCs cultured without peptide, taken after COVID-19 vaccination. The receptor source for this set is a human donor who received a COVID-19 vaccine.

The rearrangement uses TRBV20-1 and TRBJ1-1; D possibly corresponds to TRBD1 (6 bases). The CDR3 sequence is 11 residues long. Trimming cost V 5 bases and J 8 bases, with 12 bases left between them. Germline CDR1 is DFQATT and CDR2 is SNEGSKA (reference sequence). The CDR3 sequence: CSAAPGQEAFF. CDR3 nucleotides: TGCAGTGCTGCCCCTGGACAGGAAGCTTTCTTT.

V gene TRBV6-5 combines with J gene TRBJ1-2; D not certain. Per germline, CDR1 MNHEY and CDR2 SVGAGI. The CDR3 loop spans 13 amino acids. The V end lost 6 bases, the J end lost 5 bases, and 13 bases lay between the germline ends. CDR3 coding DNA: TGTGCCAGCAGCTCGACAATAGAATATGGCTACACCTTC. Protein product: CASSSTIEYGYTF.

The chain joins TRBV7-2 to TRBJ1-4, with TRBD1 matching over 11 bases. Per germline, CDR1 SGHTA and CDR2 FQGNSA. CDR3 length equals 13 residues. V shed 6 bases and J 6 bases; nucleotides not matched to a gene: 0. CDR3 amino acids: CASRGQGDEKLFF. The CDR3 DNA reads TGTGCCAGCAGGGGACAGGGGGATGAAAAACTGTTTTTT.

V and J are TRBV6-5 and TRBJ1-1; no reliable D call. V lost 6 bases, J lost 0 bases, and 14 bases lay in between. Germline V CDR1 and CDR2: MNHEY, SVGAGI. This CDR3 spans 15 amino acids. In DNA form, the CDR3 reads TGTGCCAGCAGCCGAGATTTAGACATGAACACTGAAGCTTTCTTT. Protein product: CASSRDLDMNTEAFF.

The V and J genes are TRBV18 and TRBJ2-3; D might be TRBD1 (5 bases). V gave up 5 bases and J gave up 2 bases, with 8 bases separating them. Germline V CDR1 and CDR2: KGHSH, LQKENI. The CDR3 consists of 13 residues. As DNA, the CDR3 is TGTGCCAGCTCATTGGACAACACAGATACGCAGTATTTT. This sequence encodes CASSLDNTDTQYF.

Comments on this clone: The same CDR3 also results from other DNA sequences found in this sample. CDR3 sequence (DNA): TGTGCCACCAGTGATAGGGATACAGGGTCATCCTCGTACAATGAGCAGTTCTTC. This sequence encodes CATSDRDTGSSSYNEQFF. This sequence joins TRBV24-1 and TRBJ2-1, with D perhaps TRBD1 (6 bases). The CDR3 has 18 residues. In germline, CDR1 is KGHDR, CDR2 SFDVKD. V lost 3 bases and J lost 4, with 21 bases in between.

The chain employs TRBV3-1 (or the pseudogene TRBV3-2) and TRBJ1-2; maybe TRBD1 (5 bases). The CDR3 consists of 13 residues. The V gene lost 3 bases and the J gene lost 6 bases, with 11 bases spanning the gap. The germline CDR1 and CDR2 sequences are LGHDT and YNNKEL (reference sequence). The chain's CDR3 is CASSHQGADGYTF. CDR3 coding DNA: TGTGCCAGCAGCCACCAAGGGGCAGATGGCTACACCTTC.

This chain uses TRBV6-6 with TRBJ1-3, with TRBD1 matching over 9 bases. CDR1 and CDR2 from the germline V gene are MNHNY and SVGAGI (reference sequence). The CDR3 contains 16 residues. The J segment lost 4 bases and the V segment lost 6 bases, leaving 10 bases of the junction unmatched. The CDR3 spells CASSQNPGTGGNTIYF. In DNA, the CDR3 is TGTGCCAGCAGCCAAAACCCCGGGACAGGGGGAAACACCATATATTTT.

With regard to this clone: This sample also contains other DNA sequences that code for the same CDR3. The V call is TRBV7-8, the J call TRBJ1-1; tentative D call: TRBD1 (6 bases). CDR1 is SGHVS, CDR2 FQNEAQ, per germline. Trimming took off 3 bases at V and 2 bases at J, with 7 bases between the two ends. The CDR3 has 13 residues. In DNA, the CDR3 is TGTGCCAGCAGCTTGGACAGAAACACTGAAGCTTTCTTT. Translation: CASSLDRNTEAFF.

This clone was counted a few times. The V gene is TRBV28, the J gene TRBJ1-1; D gene uncertain. The CDR3 is 16 residues long. Trimming shortened V by 3 bases and J by 1 base, and 15 bases separated the two germline ends. Germline CDR1 is MDHEN and CDR2 is SYDVKM. DNA for the CDR3: TGTGCCAGCAGTTTTCAAGGAGGCAGACAGAACACTGAAGCTTTCTTT. Residues: CASSFQGGRQNTEAFF.

This chain joins TRBV28 and TRBJ2-7; the D gene could be TRBD1 or TRBD2 (6 bases each). Trimming left V 0 bases short and J 7 bases short, with 10 bases between. This CDR3 has 13 amino acids. Germline loops: CDR1 MDHEN, CDR2 SYDVKM. CDR3 in DNA: TGTGCCAGCAGTTTATGGGACAGCGGGGAGCAGTACGTC. Its protein product is CASSLWDSGEQYV.

The count of this clone is one. This sequence joins TRBV2 and TRBJ2-1; 7 nucleotides line up with TRBD1. The CDR3 has 15 amino acids. The ends lost 4 bases at V and 0 bases at J; junction bases unmatched: 3. Germline V gene lookup returns CDR1 SNHLY and CDR2 FYNNEI. DNA of the CDR3: TGTGCCAGCAGTGGGGGACAGAGCTCCTACAATGAGCAGTTCTTC. It yields the protein CASSGGQSSYNEQFF.

J is TRBJ2-5 and V is TRBV3-1 (or the pseudogene TRBV3-2); TRBD1 might be the D (6 bases). The V and J ends lost 4 bases and 5 bases respectively, with 14 bases between them. Germline V lookup: CDR1 LGHDT, CDR2 YNNKEL (reference sequence). The CDR3 runs 14 residues. DNA for the CDR3: TGTGCCAGCAGCCTCAGGGGTGGACAGGAGACCCAGTACTTC. Amino acids: CASSLRGGQETQYF.

The chain recombines TRBV4-1 with TRBJ1-2; TRBD1 aligns across 8 bases. CDR3 length equals 16 residues. The V gene end was trimmed by 0 bases and the J gene end by 8 bases; junction bases not matched to a gene: 11. The germline CDR1 and CDR2 sequences are MGHRA and YSYEKL. This CDR3 reads CASSQEGVQGGEGYTF. The DNA for the CDR3 is TGCGCCAGCAGCCAAGAAGGGGTACAGGGGGGAGAAGGCTACACCTTC.

The chain uses TRBV5-8 and TRBJ1-5; a possible D gene is TRBD1 (5 bases). The CDR3 has 14 amino acids. Between the trimmed V and J ends, which lost 1 base and 11 bases, there was a span of 16 bases. The V gene's germline CDR1 is SGHTS and CDR2 YDEGEE. For the CDR3, the DNA is TGTGCCAGCAGCTTGAATAGGGATGGACATGCCCAGCATTTT. Translated: CASSLNRDGHAQHF.

This clone was counted only a few times. The V and J genes are TRBV28 and TRBJ2-7, with D perhaps TRBD1 or TRBD2 (5 bases each). V was cut by 5 bases and J by 4 bases, with 21 bases left in between. CDR1 and CDR2 from the germline V gene are MDHEN and SYDVKM. This CDR3 spans 16 amino acids. This CDR3 is CASSPPGAAASYEQYV. CDR3 nucleotides: TGTGCCAGCAGTCCCCCCGGGGCCGCCGCCTCATACGAGCAGTACGTC.

The CDR3: CASSFLPSGGNYEQYV. CDR3 bases: TGCGCCAGCAGCTTCCTCCCTAGCGGGGGGAACTACGAGCAGTACGTC. The chain joins TRBV5-1 to TRBJ2-7, with TRBD2 identical over 11 bases. Trimming cost V 2 bases and J 3 bases; bases outside gene matches: 7. CDR1 is SGHRS, CDR2 YFSETQ, per germline. The CDR3 contains 16 residues.

This rearrangement joins TRBV7-8 to TRBJ1-5; 7 nucleotides align to TRBD1. Germline V gives CDR1 SGHVS, CDR2 FQNEAQ. The CDR3 totals 17 residues. V lost 3 bases and J lost 3; bases outside the gene matches: 11. The CDR3 coding sequence is TGTGCCAGCAGCTTGCGTCGTACAGGGGACTCCAATCAGCCCCAGCATTTT. It specifies CASSLRRTGDSNQPQHF.